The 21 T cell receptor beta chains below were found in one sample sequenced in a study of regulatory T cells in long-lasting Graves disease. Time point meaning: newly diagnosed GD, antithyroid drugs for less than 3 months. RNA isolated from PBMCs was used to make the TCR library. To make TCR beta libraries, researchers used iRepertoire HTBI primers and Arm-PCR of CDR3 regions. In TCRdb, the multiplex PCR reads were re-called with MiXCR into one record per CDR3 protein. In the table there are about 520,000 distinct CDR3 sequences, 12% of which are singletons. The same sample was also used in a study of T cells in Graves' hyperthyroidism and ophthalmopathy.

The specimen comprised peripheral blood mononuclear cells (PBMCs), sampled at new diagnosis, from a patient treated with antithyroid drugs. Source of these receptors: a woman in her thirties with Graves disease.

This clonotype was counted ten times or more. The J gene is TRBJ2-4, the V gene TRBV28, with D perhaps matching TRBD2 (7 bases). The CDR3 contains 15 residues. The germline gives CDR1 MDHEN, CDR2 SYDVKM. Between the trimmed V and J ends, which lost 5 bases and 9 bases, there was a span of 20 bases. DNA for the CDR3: TGTGCCAGCAGTCTCCCCGGCGGGGGCTCGGGCATTCAGTACTTC. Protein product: CASSLPGGGSGIQYF.

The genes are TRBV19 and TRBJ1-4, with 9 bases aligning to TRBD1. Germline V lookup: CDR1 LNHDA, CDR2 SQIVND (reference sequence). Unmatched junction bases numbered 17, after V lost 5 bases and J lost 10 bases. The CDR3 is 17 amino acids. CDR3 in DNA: TGTGCCAGTAGTCCGGGACAGGGCATACAACATTATGGAAAACTGTTTTTT. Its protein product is CASSPGQGIQHYGKLFF.

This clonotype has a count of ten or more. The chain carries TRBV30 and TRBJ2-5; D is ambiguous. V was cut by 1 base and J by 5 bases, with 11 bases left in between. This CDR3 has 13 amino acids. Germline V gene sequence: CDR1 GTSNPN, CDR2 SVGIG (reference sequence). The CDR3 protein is CAWSAYSAETQYF. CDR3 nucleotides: TGTGCCTGGAGTGCCTACTCGGCGGAGACCCAGTACTTC.

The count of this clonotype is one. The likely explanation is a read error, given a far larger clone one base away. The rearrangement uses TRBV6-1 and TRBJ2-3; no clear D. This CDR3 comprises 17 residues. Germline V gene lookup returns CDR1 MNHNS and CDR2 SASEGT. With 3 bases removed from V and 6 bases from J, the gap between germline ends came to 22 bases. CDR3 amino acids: CASSDPLSLVGADTQYF. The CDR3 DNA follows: TGTGCCAGCAGTGATCCCCTCTCTCTAGTAGGAGCTGATACGCAGTATTTT.

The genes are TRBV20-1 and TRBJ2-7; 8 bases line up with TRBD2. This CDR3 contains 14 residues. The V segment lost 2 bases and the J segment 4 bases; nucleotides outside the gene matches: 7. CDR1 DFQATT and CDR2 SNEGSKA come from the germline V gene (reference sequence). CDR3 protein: CSARPRGLAYEQYF. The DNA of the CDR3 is TGCAGTGCTAGACCTCGAGGACTAGCATACGAGCAGTACTTC.

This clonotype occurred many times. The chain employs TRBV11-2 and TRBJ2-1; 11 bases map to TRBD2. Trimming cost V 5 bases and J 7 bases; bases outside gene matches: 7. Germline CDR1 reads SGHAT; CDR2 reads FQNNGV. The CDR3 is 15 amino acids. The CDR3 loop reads CASSVTSGSWNEQFF. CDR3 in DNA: TGTGCCAGCAGCGTCACTAGCGGGAGCTGGAATGAGCAGTTCTTC.

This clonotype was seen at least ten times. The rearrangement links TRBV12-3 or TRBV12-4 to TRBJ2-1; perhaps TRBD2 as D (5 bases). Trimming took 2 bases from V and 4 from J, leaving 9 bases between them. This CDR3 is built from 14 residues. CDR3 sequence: CASSLSIAYNEQFF. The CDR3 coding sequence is TGTGCCAGCAGTTTATCGATAGCGTACAATGAGCAGTTCTTC.

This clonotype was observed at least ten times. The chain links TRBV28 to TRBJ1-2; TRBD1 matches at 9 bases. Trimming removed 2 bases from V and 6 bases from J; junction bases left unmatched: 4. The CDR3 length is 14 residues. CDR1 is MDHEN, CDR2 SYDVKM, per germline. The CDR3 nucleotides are TGTGCCAGCAGTTTAAACAGGGGGCTCCATGGCTACACCTTC. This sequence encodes CASSLNRGLHGYTF.

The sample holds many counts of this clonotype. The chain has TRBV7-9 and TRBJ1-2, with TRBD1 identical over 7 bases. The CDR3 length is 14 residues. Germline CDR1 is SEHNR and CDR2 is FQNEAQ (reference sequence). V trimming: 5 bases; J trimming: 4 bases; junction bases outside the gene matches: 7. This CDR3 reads CASSPVTGSYGYTF. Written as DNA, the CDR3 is TGTGCCAGCAGCCCTGTGACAGGGTCCTATGGCTACACCTTC. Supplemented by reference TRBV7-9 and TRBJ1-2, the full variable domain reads DTGVSQNPRHKITKRGQNVTFRCDPISEHNRLYWYRQTLGQGPEFLTYFQNEAQLEKSRLLSDRFSAERPKGSFSTLEIQRTEQGDSAMYLCASSPVTGSYGYTFGSGTRLTVV.

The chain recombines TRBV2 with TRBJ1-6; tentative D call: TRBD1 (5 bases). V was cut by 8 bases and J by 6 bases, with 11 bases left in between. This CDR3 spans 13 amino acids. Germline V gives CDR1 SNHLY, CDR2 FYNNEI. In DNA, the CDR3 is TGTGCCAGCGGGCAGGGCGCTAATTCACCCCTCCACTTT. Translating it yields CASGQGANSPLHF.

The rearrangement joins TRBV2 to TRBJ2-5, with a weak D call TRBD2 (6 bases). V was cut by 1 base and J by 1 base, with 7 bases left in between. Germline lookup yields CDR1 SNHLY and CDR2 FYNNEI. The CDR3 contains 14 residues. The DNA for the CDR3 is TGTGCCAGCAGTGAAGAGCGGGCCCAAGAGACCCAGTACTTC. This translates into CASSEERAQETQYF.

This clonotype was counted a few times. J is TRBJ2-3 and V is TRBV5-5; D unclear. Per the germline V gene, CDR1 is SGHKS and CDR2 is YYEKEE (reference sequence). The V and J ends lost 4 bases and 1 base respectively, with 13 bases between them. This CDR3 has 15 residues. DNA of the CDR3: TGTGCCAGCAGCGCGGCGGCCTCGGGCACAGATACGCAGTATTTT. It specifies CASSAAASGTDTQYF.

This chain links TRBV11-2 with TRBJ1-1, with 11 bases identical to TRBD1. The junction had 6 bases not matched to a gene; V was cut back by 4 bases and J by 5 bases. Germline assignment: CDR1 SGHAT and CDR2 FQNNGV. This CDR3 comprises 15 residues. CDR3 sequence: CASSSLGTGGTEAFF. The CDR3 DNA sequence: TGTGCCAGCAGCTCGCTCGGGACAGGGGGAACTGAAGCTTTCTTT.

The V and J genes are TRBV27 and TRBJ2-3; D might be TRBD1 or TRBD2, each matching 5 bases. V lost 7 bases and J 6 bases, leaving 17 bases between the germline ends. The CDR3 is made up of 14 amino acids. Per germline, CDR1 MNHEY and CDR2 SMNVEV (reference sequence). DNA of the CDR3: TGTGCCAGCACCCCGGTCGGGGCGTCCGATACGCAGTATTTT. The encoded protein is CASTPVGASDTQYF.

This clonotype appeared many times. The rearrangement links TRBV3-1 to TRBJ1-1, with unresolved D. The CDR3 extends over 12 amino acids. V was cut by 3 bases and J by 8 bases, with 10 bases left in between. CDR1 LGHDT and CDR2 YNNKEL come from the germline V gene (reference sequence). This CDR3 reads CASSHLRQEAFF. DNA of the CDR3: TGTGCCAGCAGCCACTTGCGCCAAGAAGCTTTCTTT.

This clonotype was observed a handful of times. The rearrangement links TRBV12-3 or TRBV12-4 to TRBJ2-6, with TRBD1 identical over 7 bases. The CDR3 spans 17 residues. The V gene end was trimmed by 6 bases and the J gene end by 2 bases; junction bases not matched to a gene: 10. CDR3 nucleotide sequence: TGTGCCAGCAGCCGCCGGGACAGACTTACTGGGGCCAACGTCCTGACTTTC. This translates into CASSRRDRLTGANVLTF.

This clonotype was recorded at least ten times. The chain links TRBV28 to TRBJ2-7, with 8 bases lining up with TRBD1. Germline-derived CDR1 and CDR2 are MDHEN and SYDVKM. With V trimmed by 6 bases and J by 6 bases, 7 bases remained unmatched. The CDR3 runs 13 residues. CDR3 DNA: TGTGCCAGCAGGATGGACAGGGTCGGCGAGCAGTACTTC. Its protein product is CASRMDRVGEQYF.

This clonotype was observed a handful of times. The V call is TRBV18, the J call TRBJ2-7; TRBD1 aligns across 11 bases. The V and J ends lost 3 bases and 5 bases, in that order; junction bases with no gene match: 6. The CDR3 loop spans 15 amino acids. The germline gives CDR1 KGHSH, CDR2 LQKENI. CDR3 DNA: TGTGCCAGCTCACCGCGGACAGGGGGCAATAACGAGCAGTACTTC. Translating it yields CASSPRTGGNNEQYF. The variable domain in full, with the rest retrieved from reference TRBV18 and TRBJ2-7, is NAGVMQNPRHLVRRRGQEARLRCSPMKGHSHVYWYRQLPEEGLKFMVYLQKENIIDESGMPKERFSAEFPKEGPSILRIQQVVRGDSAAYFCASSPRTGGNNEQYFGPGTRLTVT.

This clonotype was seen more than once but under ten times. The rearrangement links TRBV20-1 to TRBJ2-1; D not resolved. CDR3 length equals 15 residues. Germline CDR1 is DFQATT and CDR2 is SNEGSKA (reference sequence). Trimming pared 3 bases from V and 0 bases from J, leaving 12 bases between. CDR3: CSASNGASSYNEQFF. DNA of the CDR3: TGCAGTGCTAGTAATGGCGCGAGCTCCTACAATGAGCAGTTCTTC.

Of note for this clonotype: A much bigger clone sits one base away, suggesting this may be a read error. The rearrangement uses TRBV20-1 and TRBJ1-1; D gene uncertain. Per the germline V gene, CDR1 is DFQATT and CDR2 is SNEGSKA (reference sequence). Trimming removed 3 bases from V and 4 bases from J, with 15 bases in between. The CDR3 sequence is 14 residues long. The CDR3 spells CSARMAGGITEAFF. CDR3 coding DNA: TGCAGTGCTAGGATGGCGGGCGGGATCACTGAAGCTTTCTTT.

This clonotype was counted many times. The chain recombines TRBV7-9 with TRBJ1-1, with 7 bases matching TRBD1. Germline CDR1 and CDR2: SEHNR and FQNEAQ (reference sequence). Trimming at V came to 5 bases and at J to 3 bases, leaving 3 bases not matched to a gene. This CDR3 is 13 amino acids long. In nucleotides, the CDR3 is TGTGCCAGCAGCCTGGGGACAGACACTGAAGCTTTCTTT. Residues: CASSLGTDTEAFF.